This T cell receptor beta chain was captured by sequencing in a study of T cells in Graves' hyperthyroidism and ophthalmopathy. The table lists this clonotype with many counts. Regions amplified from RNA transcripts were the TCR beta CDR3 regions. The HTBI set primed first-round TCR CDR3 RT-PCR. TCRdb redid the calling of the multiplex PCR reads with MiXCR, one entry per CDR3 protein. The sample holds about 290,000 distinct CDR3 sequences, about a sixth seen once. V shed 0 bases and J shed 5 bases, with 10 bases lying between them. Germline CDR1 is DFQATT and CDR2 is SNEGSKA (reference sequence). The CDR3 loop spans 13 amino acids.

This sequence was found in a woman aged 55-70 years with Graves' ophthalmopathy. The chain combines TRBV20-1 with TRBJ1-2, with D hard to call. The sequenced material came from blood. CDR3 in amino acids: CSARDRQDYGYTF. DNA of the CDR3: TGCAGTGCTAGAGATCGCCAGGATTATGGCTACACCTTC.